This TCR beta chain comes out of a study of OX40 agonist ivuxolimab in advanced cancers. This clone has a single count. One end of the junction fails to match germline, which may point to a read error. Generated by immunoSEQ multiplex PCR, the TCRdb table keeps only in-frame clones and is missing some. The table includes about 62,000 clones, approximately 85% detected once. The CDR3 is 14 amino acids. Germline V lookup: CDR1 SGHRS, CDR2 YFSETQ. This chain connects TRBV5-1 to TRBJ1-2, with 8 bases matching TRBD1. This clonotype was sampled from an adult with an advanced solid tumor such as melanoma, head and neck, liver or kidney cancer. Sequencing was performed on CD4+ or CD8+ T cells sorted from blood, taken in a trial of the OX40 agonist ivuxolimab. CDR3 amino acids: CASRQGTRGEGYTF. The DNA of the CDR3 is TGTGCCAGCAGACAGGGGACCCGGGGGGAGGGCTACACCTTC.